This TCR beta chain was sequenced for a study of metastatic and nonmetastatic thyroid tumors. Across the study: Repertoires were compared across blood and tumor or nodule tissue from malignant and benign thyroid patients.

This clone appeared many times. J gave up 6 bases and V 2 bases, and 6 bases lay outside the gene matches. Germline-derived CDR1 and CDR2 are ENHRY and SYGVKD. The CDR3 totals 16 residues. The entire patient cohort was treatment-naive prior to thyroid surgery. TCRdb re-called the PCR reads through MiXCR. In the table there are about 21,000 clones, around 19% of which are singletons. The chain joins TRBV10-3 to TRBJ2-2, with TRBD1 matching 10 bases. Sequencing input: blood. The receptor comes from a male donor with papillary thyroid cancer or a benign thyroid nodule (not recorded which). Some clones in this sample may be carry-over from other donors' samples. The CDR3 loop reads CAISELGTGEAGELFF. The CDR3 coding sequence is TGTGCCATCAGTGAGCTAGGGACAGGGGAGGCCGGGGAGCTGTTTTTT.